The T cell receptor beta chain described here comes from a study of shared clonotypes between healthy human individuals. Across the whole study: The composition of the donors was a couple of women and a few men aged 18 to 49. Study conclusions and caveats: Against clonotypes common to all four donors, non-shared ones had lower generation probabilities. A small donor pool kept down the genetic and exposure-history diversity that was represented.

Partitioning of CD4+ cells yielded a CD45RA+ naive subset and a CD45RA-negative memory subset. Looked up from germline, CDR1 is SGHTA and CDR2 is FQGTGA. J lost 4 bases, V lost 5 bases, and 8 bases had no gene match. The CDR3 is 17 amino acids. On this clone: The antigen remains unidentified.

Some clones are missing from TCRdb's copy, which holds only in-frame ones; the method was immunoSEQ multiplex PCR. The sample lists 2 million to 2.5 million clones; approximately 93% were seen once. The rearrangement links TRBV7-3 to TRBJ2-2; TRBD2 agrees at 12 bases. Sequenced sample: naive CD4+ T cells from PBMCs. Subset indicated: CD45RA+ positively selected. The clonotype comes from a man younger than 35 in good health. Some clones in this sample may be carry-over from other donors' samples. CDR3 in DNA: TGTGCCAGCAGCCAGAGACTAGCGGGAGCAATCACCGGGGAGCTGTTTTTT. It translates to CASSQRLAGAITGELFF.